The T cell receptor (beta chain) described here comes from a study of control samples from healthy donors and cancer patients. TCRdb's copy holds only in-frame clones and misses some; the assay was immunoSEQ multiplex PCR. The top ten hold 12% to 15% of the sample, which has about 160,000 clones, about 94% seen once. This CDR3 has 16 amino acids. V was clipped by 5 bases and J by 2 bases; unmatched bases: 5. Germline V gene lookup returns CDR1 SSHAT and CDR2 FNYEAQ (reference sequence). The specimen sequenced was PBMCs. This clonotype was sampled from a man in his fifties or sixties with colorectal cancer. This chain joins TRBV7-7 and TRBJ2-3; 12 nucleotides match TRBD2. This CDR3 reads CASSPTSGGPTDTQYF. CDR3 DNA sequence: TGTGCCAGCAGCCCGACTAGCGGGGGACCCACAGATACGCAGTATTTT.